This TCR beta chain was sequenced for a study of identical twins. Notes on the study in general: The authors noted that invariant MAIT and iNKT cells could partly confound zero-insertion analyses. Twin pairs' shared out-of-frame alpha sequences were enriched in low generation probability.

About this clonotype itself: Its specificity is not known.

It was template switching that added a universal primer site, and there were unique molecular identifiers on the cDNA. TCRdb re-analysed the 5' RACE reads in MiXCR, keeping a single row per CDR3 protein. The repertoire includes nearly 900,000 distinct CDR3 sequences, over 9% of them detected once, and around 1.6% sits in the top ten. This CDR3 has 14 residues. Germline V gene lookup returns CDR1 LNHDA and CDR2 SQIVND (reference sequence). The trim removed 6 bases at V and 5 bases at J, leaving 5 bases unmatched. Healthy Caucasian donors formed the entire cohort. The sample was also linked to a second study, of yellow fever vaccine responses in identical twins.

The sequenced sample consisted of PBMCs. The V and J genes are TRBV19 and TRBJ1-4, with 8 bases matching TRBD1. This TCR came from a woman aged 18-29 years in good health. DNA of the CDR3: TGTGCCAGTAGGATCCAGGGGGCAAATGAAAAACTGTTTTTT. This translates into CASRIQGANEKLFF.